The 27 T cell receptor beta chains given below trace back to one sample, sequenced in a study of metastatic and nonmetastatic thyroid tumors. MiXCR was used by TCRdb to re-call the PCR reads. The sample consists of about 69,000 clones, 13% to 15% of them appearing once. Prior to thyroid surgery, none of the patients had received any treatment. Source material: blood. These receptors all come from a male donor with papillary thyroid cancer or a benign thyroid nodule (not recorded which). Some clones in this sample may be carry-over from other donors' samples.

Many counts were recorded for this clone. The chain's CDR3 is CASSVSNTQYF. In nucleotides, the CDR3 is TGTGCCAGCAGTGTTTCCAATACGCAGTATTTT. The chain joins TRBV2 to TRBJ2-3; D is undetermined. V lost 4 bases and J lost 7, with 6 bases in between. The CDR3 totals 11 residues. CDR1 is SNHLY and CDR2 is FYNNEI in the germline V gene.

This clone has at least ten counts. The chain employs TRBV20-1 and TRBJ2-7; D unresolved. Trimming took off 3 bases at V and 3 bases at J, with 9 bases between the two ends. The germline gives CDR1 DFQATT, CDR2 SNEGSKA (reference sequence). The CDR3 extends over 12 amino acids. The CDR3 nucleotides are TGCAGTGCTAGCGGACCCGGCTACGAGCAGTACGTC. Its protein is CSASGPGYEQYV.

This clone was counted ten times or more. The chain has TRBV20-1 and TRBJ1-1; a possible D gene is TRBD1 (6 bases). The V end was cut by 6 bases, the J end by 8 bases, with 16 bases between. Germline V gene lookup returns CDR1 DFQATT and CDR2 SNEGSKA (reference sequence). The CDR3 is made up of 12 amino acids. The CDR3 spells CSAAGGGVEAFF. The CDR3 DNA is TGCAGTGCCGCGGGGGGCGGGGTCGAAGCTTTCTTT.

This clone was picked up one time. The CDR3 DNA sequence: TGTGCCAGCAGCCAGGGGGTCGCCTACACCTTC. Translation gives CASSQGVAYTF. J is TRBJ1-2 and V is TRBV14, with D possibly matching TRBD1 (5 bases). The ends were cut back, 3 bases at V and 10 bases at J, with 9 bases in the middle. The CDR3 is 11 amino acids. CDR1 and CDR2 from the germline V gene are SGHDN and FVKESK.

The table lists this clone with many counts. At the DNA level, this CDR3 is encoded by other sequences in the same sample as well. This sequence joins TRBV19 and TRBJ2-1; TRBD2 might be the D (5 bases). Germline CDR1 LNHDA, CDR2 SQIVND (reference sequence). The CDR3 is made up of 12 amino acids. V lost 6 bases and J lost 10, with 13 bases in between. The CDR3 sequence is CASSTPRREQFF. CDR3 DNA: TGTGCCAGTAGCACCCCTCGGAGGGAGCAGTTCTTC.

The chain combines TRBV12-3 or TRBV12-4 with TRBJ2-1, with 9 bases that match TRBD2. The CDR3 totals 15 residues. Unmatched junction bases numbered 14, after V lost 6 bases and J lost 11 bases. This CDR3 reads CASSSWRAGGLKQFF. CDR3 DNA: TGTGCCAGCAGCTCTTGGAGGGCGGGAGGGCTTAAGCAGTTCTTC.

This clone was observed many times. V and J are TRBV28 and TRBJ1-5; 7 bases line up with TRBD1. This CDR3 is built from 15 residues. Losses at the gene ends were 6 bases for V and 6 bases for J; bases not matched to a gene: 11. CDR1 MDHEN and CDR2 SYDVKM come from the germline V gene. Here the CDR3 reads CASSFDLRGPQPQHF. CDR3 coding DNA: TGTGCCAGCAGCTTCGATCTAAGGGGGCCTCAGCCCCAGCATTTT. The full variable domain, in which reference TRBV28 and TRBJ1-5 provide the parts outside the CDR3, is DVKVTQSSRYLVKRTGEKVFLECVQDMDHENMFWYRQDPGLGLRLIYFSYDVKMKEKGDIPEGYSVSREKKERFSLILESASTNQTSMYLCASSFDLRGPQPQHFGDGTRLSIL.

The sample holds a few counts of this clone. The junction departs from germline at one end; a sequencing error may be responsible. The chain couples TRBV27 to TRBJ2-2; D uncertain. The CDR3 loop spans 13 amino acids. The germline V gene has CDR1 MNHEY and CDR2 SMNVEV (reference sequence). CDR3 nucleotide sequence: TGTGCCAGCAGTTTTTCATTCACCGTGGAGCTGTTTTTT. Translated, it gives CASSFSFTVELFF.

At least ten counts were recorded for this clone. The V gene is TRBV7-8, the J gene TRBJ2-4, with D possibly matching TRBD1 (6 bases). The CDR3 loop spans 14 amino acids. Trimming stripped 6 bases from V and 2 bases from J, with 11 bases between. Germline V gene data show CDR1 as SGHVS and CDR2 as FQNEAQ. This chain's CDR3 is CASSTGTTKNIQYF. As DNA, the CDR3 is TGTGCCAGCAGTACCGGGACAACCAAAAACATTCAGTACTTC.

The sample holds a few counts of this clone. The V call is TRBV6-1, the J call TRBJ2-3; D may be TRBD2 (5 bases). Trimming left V 6 bases short and J 5 bases short, with 15 bases between. The CDR3 has 14 amino acids. Germline V gene sequence: CDR1 MNHNS, CDR2 SASEGT. The CDR3 sequence: CASSCALAGDTQYF. The CDR3 DNA reads as TGTGCCAGCAGCTGCGCTCTAGCTGGAGATACGCAGTATTTT.

This clone has only a few counts. V gene TRBV7-8 combines with J gene TRBJ1-1; no clear D gene. CDR3 length: 12 amino acids. The germline CDR1 and CDR2 sequences are SGHVS and FQNEAQ. Trimming left V 2 bases short and J 9 bases short, with 10 bases between. The CDR3 DNA sequence: TGTGCCAGCAGCTTACCGGGATCCCAAGCTTTCTTT. Protein: CASSLPGSQAFF.

This clone was recorded at least ten times. The chain is built from TRBV29-1 and TRBJ2-3, with TRBD1 matching 12 bases. This CDR3 has 15 amino acids. Germline V gene sequence: CDR1 SQVTM, CDR2 ANQGSEA. V dropped 6 bases and J dropped 6; count of bases not matched to a gene: 10. DNA of the CDR3: TGCAGCGTGTACAGGGACAGGGGGCCGACGGATACGCAGTATTTT. This gives the protein CSVYRDRGPTDTQYF.

On this clone: A read error may explain this, as a much larger clone is one base away. The sample holds other DNA sequences that translate to the same CDR3. This rearrangement joins TRBV12-3 or TRBV12-4 to TRBJ2-5; the D is unclear. The V and J ends lost 6 bases and 5 bases respectively, with 10 bases between them. There are 12 residues in the CDR3. The CDR3 protein is CASRPSTETQYF. The CDR3 bases are TGTGCCAGCAGACCATCCACTGAGACCCAGTACTTC.

This clone was observed many times. The chain has TRBV3-1 and TRBJ1-2; D gene unclear. This CDR3 comprises 14 residues. The ends were cut back, 4 bases at V and 6 bases at J, with 15 bases in the middle. Germline V gene sequence: CDR1 LGHDT, CDR2 YNNKEL (reference sequence). CDR3 nucleotide sequence: TGTGCCAGCAGCCCCCTTGAGGCAGGCCATGGCTACACCTTC. Its translation is CASSPLEAGHGYTF.

This clone has ten or more counts. The chain carries TRBV3-1 and TRBJ1-1; D unclear. The CDR3 consists of 14 residues. V was pared by 2 bases and J by 0 bases, with 7 bases between. Germline CDR1 and CDR2: LGHDT and YNNKEL (reference sequence). The CDR3 DNA sequence: TGTGCCAGCAGCCAATTCCTGGTGAACACTGAAGCTTTCTTT. This sequence encodes CASSQFLVNTEAFF.

In its sample, this clone was seen many times. The chain carries TRBV4-1 and TRBJ1-2; D is unclear. V gave up 1 base and J gave up 7 bases, with 7 bases separating them. In germline, CDR1 is MGHRA, CDR2 YSYEKL. CDR3 length: 12 amino acids. CDR3 sequence: CASSQAGGGYTF. The CDR3 bases are TGCGCCAGCAGCCAAGCGGGTGGTGGCTACACCTTC.

A remark on this clone: Being one base from a much bigger clone, this may be a read error. The sample has other DNA sequences that encode this CDR3 too. The chain has TRBV7-3 and TRBJ2-3; 9 nucleotides align to TRBD1. Germline V gives CDR1 SGHTA, CDR2 FQGTGA. Trimming removed 4 bases from V and 6 bases from J; junction bases left unmatched: 8. CDR3 length equals 15 residues. The CDR3 is CASSSQGQGLDTQYF. The CDR3 DNA is TGTGCCAGCAGCTCTCAGGGACAGGGCCTGGATACGCAGTATTTT.

V and J are TRBV5-1 and TRBJ2-2; D is perhaps TRBD1 (5 bases). V dropped 0 bases and J dropped 4 bases, with 10 bases sitting between them. Germline CDR1 is SGHRS and CDR2 is YFSETQ. The CDR3 consists of 15 residues. CDR3 DNA: TGCGCCAGCAGCTTGGCCAGGGCGTTCACCGGGGAGCTGTTTTTT. The encoded protein is CASSLARAFTGELFF.

The V gene is TRBV20-1, the J gene TRBJ2-7, with D perhaps matching TRBD2 (5 bases). The ends were cut back, 5 bases at V and 4 bases at J, with 21 bases in the middle. This CDR3 has 15 residues. In germline, CDR1 is DFQATT, CDR2 SNEGSKA (reference sequence). CDR3 region: CSAAKEVTHIYEQYF. The CDR3 DNA follows: TGCAGTGCTGCAAAGGAGGTCACCCACATATACGAGCAGTACTTC.

This clone was found a few times. This rearrangement joins TRBV6-2 or TRBV6-3 to TRBJ1-1, with 9 bases aligning to TRBD1. Germline V gene sequence: CDR1 MNHEY, CDR2 SVGEGT. The trim removed 5 bases at V and 11 bases at J, leaving 12 bases unmatched. The CDR3 totals 14 residues. DNA for the CDR3: TGTGCCAGCAGTATTTCCGGGACAGGGAGTAGGGCTTTCTTT. Translation: CASSISGTGSRAFF.

The J gene is TRBJ2-7, the V gene TRBV6-1; 7 positions agree with TRBD2. CDR3 size: 13 residues. Germline loops: CDR1 MNHNS, CDR2 SASEGT. The V and J ends lost 8 bases and 1 base, in that order; junction bases with no gene match: 5. Written as DNA, the CDR3 is TGTGCCAGCCCCGCGGGGGATTCCTACGAGCAGTACTTC. It yields the protein CASPAGDSYEQYF.

This clone was recorded many times. The chain links TRBV5-1 to TRBJ1-4; D unclear. V dropped 1 base and J dropped 7 bases, with 11 bases sitting between them. CDR3 length: 14 residues. From germline, CDR1 is SGHRS and CDR2 YFSETQ. DNA for the CDR3: TGCGCCAGCAGCTTGACGTCGGGGAGTGAAAAACTGTTTTTT. It yields the protein CASSLTSGSEKLFF.

This clone was picked up one time. The chain joins TRBV7-2 to TRBJ2-7; D unclear. This CDR3 has 14 amino acids. Trimming took off 7 bases at V and 2 bases at J, with 15 bases between the two ends. The germline V gene has CDR1 SGHTA and CDR2 FQGNSA. The CDR3 region is CASNLSFETYEQYF. The CDR3 nucleotides read TGTGCCAGCAACCTTTCGTTTGAGACCTACGAGCAGTACTTC. The complete variable domain, with remaining parts taken from reference TRBV7-2 and TRBJ2-7, reads GAGVSQSPSNKVTEKGKDVELRCDPISGHTALYWYRQSLGQGLEFLIYFQGNSAPDKSGLPSDRFSAERTGGSVSTLTIQRTQQEDSAVYLCASNLSFETYEQYFGPGTRLTVT.

At least ten counts were recorded for this clone. The chain couples TRBV25-1 to TRBJ2-2; 10 nucleotides align to TRBD2. The V gene's germline CDR1 is MGHDK and CDR2 SYGVNS. The CDR3 extends over 15 amino acids. Trimming at V came to 2 bases and at J to 3 bases, leaving 0 bases not matched to a gene. The CDR3 nucleotides are TGTGCCAGCAGTGAACTAGCGGGAGACACCGGGGAGCTGTTTTTT. This sequence encodes CASSELAGDTGELFF.

This clone was counted only a few times. The chain couples TRBV30 to TRBJ1-1, with 8 bases identical to TRBD1. The CDR3 is 15 amino acids. V was pared by 0 bases and J by 1 base, with 4 bases of the junction left unmatched. CDR1 and CDR2 (germline): GTSNPN, SVGIG (reference sequence). The CDR3 loop reads CAWSVQGGGNTEAFF. In DNA form, the CDR3 reads TGTGCCTGGAGTGTACAGGGGGGCGGGAACACTGAAGCTTTCTTT.

This clone was found many times. The chain is built from TRBV28 and TRBJ1-1; D remains ambiguous. Trimming pared 6 bases from V and 2 bases from J, leaving 13 bases between. Germline V CDR1 and CDR2: MDHEN, SYDVKM. The CDR3 runs 14 residues. CDR3 DNA: TGTGCCAGCAGCGATAGAGGCTTTAACACTGAAGCTTTCTTT. Translation: CASSDRGFNTEAFF.

This clone was counted many times. This CDR3 is CAWRRDRTSGRSSYNEQFF. CDR3 DNA: TGTGCCTGGAGGCGGGACAGGACTAGCGGGAGGAGCTCCTACAATGAGCAGTTCTTC. The gene calls are TRBV30 and TRBJ2-1; 14 bases align to TRBD2. The CDR3 is made up of 19 amino acids. Germline V gene lookup returns CDR1 GTSNPN and CDR2 SVGIG (reference sequence). Trimming removed 3 bases from V and 0 bases from J; junction bases left unmatched: 10.